These 18 T cell receptor beta chains came from one sample sequenced in a study of T cell repertoires in cytomegalovirus infection. One entry per CDR3 protein, called by TCRdb with MiXCR from the reads. The sample lists a few hundred thousand distinct CDR3 sequences, approximately 9.5% seen once, with about 4.5% in the top ten. Sequenced material: PBMCs. The receptors were sampled from a human donor in good health (CMV status not recorded). Some clones in this sample may be carry-over from other donors' samples.

This clonotype was seen at least ten times. Here the CDR3 reads CATSDPPGSGGEQFF. The CDR3 nucleotides are TGTGCCACCAGTGACCCGCCGGGGAGCGGGGGTGAGCAGTTCTTC. The chain joins TRBV24-1 to TRBJ2-1; 8 bases line up with TRBD2. Germline CDR1 reads KGHDR; CDR2 reads SFDVKD. J gave up 9 bases and V 4 bases, and 10 bases lay outside the gene matches. The CDR3 is made up of 15 amino acids.

The chain employs TRBV27 and TRBJ2-5, with 9 bases aligning to TRBD2. The V and J ends lost 4 bases and 4 bases, in that order; junction bases with no gene match: 1. This CDR3 is built from 13 residues. CDR1 MNHEY and CDR2 SMNVEV come from the germline V gene (reference sequence). CDR3 DNA: TGTGCCAGCAGTTGGACTAGCGTAGAGACCCAGTACTTC. Its translation is CASSWTSVETQYF.

The V and J genes are TRBV7-6 and TRBJ1-3, with unresolved D. The V end was cut by 8 bases, the J end by 0 bases, with 11 bases between. The CDR3 is 14 residues long. Germline V gene sequence: CDR1 SGHVS, CDR2 FNYEAQ. The CDR3 DNA is TGTGCCAGCGCCGCGAGTAGCTCTGGAAACACCATATATTTT. It yields the protein CASAASSSGNTIYF. The full variable domain, with the rest looked up from reference TRBV7-6 and TRBJ1-3, is GAGVSQSPRYKVTKRGQDVALRCDPISGHVSLYWYRQALGQGPEFLTYFNYEAQQDKSGLPNDRFSAERPEGSISTLTIQRTEQRDSAMYRCASAASSSGNTIYFGEGSWLTVV.

The chain uses TRBV12-3 or TRBV12-4 and TRBJ1-2; D may be TRBD1 (6 bases). Trimming cost V 5 bases and J 5 bases, with 15 bases left between them. This CDR3 is 14 amino acids long. CDR3 in DNA: TGTGCCAGCAGTCCCTGGACAGAGAAATATGGCTACACCTTC. Translation: CASSPWTEKYGYTF.

This chain connects TRBV3-1 to TRBJ1-2; tentatively, D is TRBD1 (5 bases). The CDR3 runs to 16 residues. Germline values: CDR1 LGHDT, CDR2 YNNKEL (reference sequence). Trimming took off 0 bases at V and 8 bases at J, with 19 bases between the two ends. CDR3 amino acids: CASSQEMRVPGGGYTF. CDR3 in DNA: TGTGCCAGCAGCCAAGAAATGCGGGTCCCTGGGGGAGGCTACACCTTC.

This clonotype showed up just a few times. The chain combines TRBV6-6 with TRBJ2-7, with no clear D. V gave up 2 bases and J gave up 0 bases, with 8 bases separating them. CDR1 MNHNY and CDR2 SVGAGI come from the germline V gene (reference sequence). The CDR3 contains 14 residues. CDR3 residues: CASSYLDTSYEQYF. The CDR3 DNA is TGTGCCAGCAGTTACCTAGACACCTCCTACGAGCAGTACTTC.

This clonotype was seen at least ten times. This chain connects TRBV7-9 to TRBJ1-1; D not certain. Between the trimmed V and J ends, which lost 1 base and 9 bases, there was a span of 6 bases. This CDR3 is built from 11 residues. CDR1 is SEHNR, CDR2 FQNEAQ, per germline (reference sequence). CDR3 DNA: TGTGCCAGCAGCTTAGGCAGGAAAGCTTTCTTT. Translation gives CASSLGRKAFF.

The rearrangement uses TRBV7-4 and TRBJ2-3; D could derive from TRBD1 or TRBD2 (6 bases each). The germline V and J ends were trimmed by 1 base and 2 bases, with 10 bases remaining between them. The CDR3 loop spans 15 amino acids. The germline gives CDR1 SGHVT, CDR2 SQSDAQ. Written as DNA, the CDR3 is TGTGCCAGCAGCTTAGTGTCGGGGGCCACAGATACGCAGTATTTT. This translates into CASSLVSGATDTQYF.

The chain is built from TRBV12-3 or TRBV12-4 and TRBJ2-6; D gene uncertain. Trimming removed 2 bases at V and 0 bases at J, with 14 bases between. The CDR3 runs 18 residues. The CDR3 loop reads CASSLRSTISSGANVLTF. The DNA for the CDR3 is TGTGCCAGCAGTTTAAGGAGTACCATAAGCTCTGGGGCCAACGTCCTGACTTTC.

About this clonotype: The germline gene is not matched at one end of the junction; a read error may be the cause. The DNA of the CDR3 is TGTGCCAGCAGCCCCCCACTAGAAACCGGGCAGCTGTTTTTT. As protein: CASSPPLETGQLFF. The chain links TRBV6-2 or TRBV6-3 to TRBJ2-2; tentatively, D is TRBD2 (5 bases). The CDR3 is made up of 14 amino acids. Germline CDR1 MNHEY, CDR2 SVGEGT.

The sample holds many counts of this clonotype. The chain joins TRBV15 to TRBJ1-2, with D unresolved. This CDR3 has 14 amino acids. CDR1 is LNHNV, CDR2 YYDKDF, per germline (reference sequence). Trimming took off 3 bases at V and 2 bases at J, with 10 bases between the two ends. The CDR3 bases are TGTGCCACCAGCAGTTCACGGGGAAACTATGGCTACACCTTC. This translates into CATSSSRGNYGYTF.

The table lists this clonotype with a few counts. The chain links TRBV4-1 to TRBJ2-3; D is unresolved. This CDR3 is built from 17 residues. The germline CDR1 and CDR2 sequences are MGHRA and YSYEKL. The V gene lost 1 base and the J gene lost 5 bases, with 19 bases spanning the gap. CDR3 DNA sequence: TGCGCCAGCAGCCAAGGCAAGGGCTACTCCTTTGAAGATACGCAGTATTTT. It specifies CASSQGKGYSFEDTQYF.

The CDR3: CSAARTGIEEAFF. The CDR3 DNA is TGCAGTGCTGCCCGTACGGGTATAGAAGAAGCTTTCTTT. The rearrangement joins TRBV20-1 to TRBJ1-1, with D uncertain. Germline CDR1 is DFQATT and CDR2 is SNEGSKA (reference sequence). The CDR3 is 13 residues long. The V gene lost 5 bases and the J gene lost 8 bases, with 18 bases spanning the gap.

The chain recombines TRBV6-5 with TRBJ2-3; D not resolved. This CDR3 is built from 15 residues. Trimming stripped 6 bases from V and 6 bases from J, with 19 bases between. Germline CDR1 reads MNHEY; CDR2 reads SVGAGI. The CDR3: CASRSRSALRDTQYF. CDR3 DNA: TGTGCCAGCAGGTCCCGATCCGCCCTTCGGGATACGCAGTATTTT.

The rearrangement joins TRBV15 to TRBJ2-7; no definite D call. Germline CDR1 is LNHNV and CDR2 is YYDKDF (reference sequence). CDR3 length: 13 amino acids. V dropped 0 bases and J dropped 7 bases, with 10 bases sitting between them. CDR3 protein: CATSRDLVVEQYF. Here the CDR3 DNA reads TGTGCCACCAGCAGAGATCTGGTGGTGGAGCAGTACTTC.

The chain joins TRBV20-1 to TRBJ1-2; a weak D match, TRBD1 (5 bases). Germline V gene data show CDR1 as DFQATT and CDR2 as SNEGSKA (reference sequence). This CDR3 comprises 14 residues. V was pared by 1 base and J by 0 bases, with 9 bases between. Here the CDR3 reads CSARGDRSNYGYTF. The CDR3 region has the DNA TGCAGTGCTAGAGGGGACCGATCTAACTATGGCTACACCTTC.

This clonotype was counted many times. The rearrangement joins TRBV7-7 to TRBJ2-5, with TRBD2 matching over 16 bases. With V trimmed by 6 bases and J by 5 bases, 3 bases remained unmatched. Germline CDR1 SSHAT, CDR2 FNYEAQ (reference sequence). CDR3 length: 15 amino acids. This chain's CDR3 is CASSPGLAGGETQYF. CDR3 nucleotide sequence: TGTGCCAGCAGTCCGGGACTAGCGGGGGGGGAGACCCAGTACTTC.

This clonotype was counted ten times or more. V usage is TRBV7-2 and J usage is TRBJ1-2, with TRBD1 identical over 7 bases. This CDR3 comprises 15 residues. V lost 4 bases to trimming and J lost 2 bases; unmatched junction nucleotides: 7. The germline V gene encodes CDR1 SGHTA and CDR2 FQGNSA. The CDR3 loop is CASSWPGQSNYGYTF. The CDR3 nucleotides are TGTGCCAGCAGCTGGCCGGGACAGTCCAACTATGGCTACACCTTC. Drawing the rest from reference TRBV7-2 and TRBJ1-2, the complete variable domain is GAGVSQSPSNKVTEKGKDVELRCDPISGHTALYWYRQSLGQGLEFLIYFQGNSAPDKSGLPSDRFSAERTGGSVSTLTIQRTQQEDSAVYLCASSWPGQSNYGYTFGSGTRLTVV.